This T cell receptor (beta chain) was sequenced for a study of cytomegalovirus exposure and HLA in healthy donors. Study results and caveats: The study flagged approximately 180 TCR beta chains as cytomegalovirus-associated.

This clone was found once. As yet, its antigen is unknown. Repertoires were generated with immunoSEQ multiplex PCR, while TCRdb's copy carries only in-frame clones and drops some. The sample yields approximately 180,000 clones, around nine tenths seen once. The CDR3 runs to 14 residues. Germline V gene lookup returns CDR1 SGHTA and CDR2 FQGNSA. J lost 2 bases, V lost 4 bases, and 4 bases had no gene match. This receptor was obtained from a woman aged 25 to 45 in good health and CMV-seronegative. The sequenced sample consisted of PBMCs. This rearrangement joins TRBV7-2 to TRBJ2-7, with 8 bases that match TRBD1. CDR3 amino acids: CASSSWDRTYEQYF. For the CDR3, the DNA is TGTGCCAGCAGCTCTTGGGACAGGACCTACGAGCAGTACTTC.